The source of this TCR beta chain is a study of blood T cell repertoires in COVID-19. Germline V lookup: CDR1 KGHDR, CDR2 SFDVKD. Trimming removed 4 bases at V and 5 bases at J, with 14 bases between. CDR3 length equals 14 residues. Per the study methods: Amplification of reference gene primers provided the estimated nucleated cell counts. Repertoires were generated with immunoSEQ multiplex PCR, while TCRdb's copy carries only in-frame clones and drops some. The DNA gave D and trimming, while V, J and clone size come from that table. The profile shows roughly 120,000 clones, roughly 80% of them singletons.

Sequenced sample: peripheral blood. This chain links TRBV24-1 with TRBJ2-7; maybe TRBD1 (6 bases). This clonotype originated in a human donor in a cohort sampled during active COVID-19. The CDR3 protein is CATSEGASNHEQYF. The DNA of the CDR3 is TGTGCCACCAGTGAGGGGGCGAGTAACCACGAGCAGTACTTC.